This T cell receptor (beta chain) was identified in a study of vaccination and CD4 T cells after COVID-19. On the study more broadly: Samples after vaccination came a median roughly eleven weeks past dose two, ranging 14 to 241.

Cultured CD4+ T cell DNA was sequenced using the Oncomine TCR Beta short-read assay. TCRdb fed the PCR reads into MiXCR, producing one record per CDR3 protein. The sample contains some 14,000 distinct CDR3 sequences, around 30% of which appear only once. This CDR3 is 15 amino acids long. Germline-derived CDR1 and CDR2 are SNHLY and FYNNEI. Trimming cost V 3 bases and J 7 bases; bases outside gene matches: 8. This sample's treatment: approximately 10-day PBMC culture with coronavirus spike peptide pools or control peptides (ViraFEST assay). As concerns this clonotype: Antigen unknown.

The TCR comes from a human donor who had recovered from COVID-19. The gene calls are TRBV2 and TRBJ1-5; 8 bases align to TRBD1. Sequenced: CD4+ T cells from blood, cultured in vitro. CDR3 amino acids: CASSDNRGMEQPQHF. CDR3 nucleotide sequence: TGTGCCAGCAGTGATAACAGGGGGATGGAGCAGCCCCAGCATTTT.